Presented here are 15 T cell receptor beta chains from one specimen sequenced in a study of T cells in narcolepsy. The table came from immunoSEQ multiplex PCR; TCRdb's copy has only in-frame clones and leaves some out. Here the sample spans around 25,000 clones, approximately 77% being singletons. Source material: memory (CD45RA-) CD4+ T cells from blood. The source of these receptors is a human donor in good health.

This clone appeared once. The chain has TRBV9 and TRBJ2-1, with 12 bases lining up with TRBD2. The V gene's germline CDR1 is SGDLS and CDR2 YYNGEE. After removal of 3 bases from V and 2 bases from J, the junction contained 0 bases not matched to a gene. This CDR3 spans 15 amino acids. The chain's CDR3 is CASSGLAGAYNEQFF. As DNA, the CDR3 is TGTGCCAGCAGCGGACTAGCGGGAGCCTACAATGAGCAGTTCTTC. The full variable domain, completed using reference TRBV9 and TRBJ2-1, is DSGVTQTPKHLITATGQRVTLRCSPRSGDLSVYWYQQSLDQGLQFLIQYYNGEERAKGNILERFSAQQFPDLHSELNLSSLELGDSALYFCASSGLAGAYNEQFFGPGTRLTVL.

CDR3: CASSPGTSGSPGELFF. The CDR3, as DNA: TGCGCCAGCAGCCCCGGGACTAGCGGGAGTCCCGGGGAGCTGTTTTTT. The chain employs TRBV5-1 and TRBJ2-2; 14 bases are shared with TRBD2. The V gene end was trimmed by 4 bases and the J gene end by 6 bases; junction bases not matched to a gene: 5. The germline CDR1 and CDR2 sequences are SGHRS and YFSETQ. CDR3 length: 16 residues.

This chain connects TRBV6-5 to TRBJ1-4; no clear D. Germline CDR1 and CDR2: MNHEY and SVGAGI. Trimming pared 6 bases from V and 0 bases from J, leaving 11 bases between. This CDR3 comprises 15 residues. The CDR3 sequence is CASSLQLSTNEKLFF. CDR3 DNA: TGTGCCAGCAGCCTACAGCTTTCAACTAATGAAAAACTGTTTTTT.

This chain joins TRBV6-5 and TRBJ2-2; D call uncertain. Germline lookup yields CDR1 MNHEY and CDR2 SVGAGI. V lost 2 bases and J lost 7, with 8 bases in between. The CDR3 contains 13 residues. CDR3: CASSYTPFGELFF. In nucleotides, the CDR3 is TGTGCCAGCAGTTACACCCCCTTCGGGGAGCTGTTTTTT.

V and J are TRBV27 and TRBJ2-3, with D hard to call. The CDR3 sequence is 12 residues long. Germline CDR1 is MNHEY and CDR2 is SMNVEV (reference sequence). V was trimmed by 4 bases and J by 9 bases, leaving 11 bases between them. The CDR3 loop reads CASSSQLETQYF. CDR3 DNA: TGTGCCAGCAGTTCCCAGCTGGAGACGCAGTATTTT.

This clone was counted a single time. The J gene is TRBJ1-1, the V gene TRBV19, with D hard to call. V lost 3 bases and J lost 4, with 6 bases in between. The CDR3 totals 12 residues. CDR1 LNHDA and CDR2 SQIVND come from the germline V gene (reference sequence). CDR3 nucleotide sequence: TGTGCCAGTAGTATTGGTAGCACTGAAGCTTTCTTT. It yields the protein CASSIGSTEAFF.

The rearrangement uses TRBV14 and TRBJ2-7, with 8 bases fitting TRBD1. The trim removed 0 bases at V and 7 bases at J, leaving 8 bases unmatched. The CDR3 covers 15 residues. CDR1 and CDR2 (germline): SGHDN, FVKESK. Here the CDR3 DNA reads TGTGCCAGCAGCCAAGACAGGGGGCCCTCCAGTGAGCAGTACTTC. Translated, it gives CASSQDRGPSSEQYF.

The chain recombines TRBV14 with TRBJ2-6; D gene uncertain. Germline loops: CDR1 SGHDN, CDR2 FVKESK. Deletions cut 3 bases from V and 4 bases from J, with 13 bases between. The CDR3 is 16 residues long. CDR3 sequence reads: CASSHQDPRGANVLTF. In nucleotides, the CDR3 is TGTGCCAGCAGCCACCAGGATCCCCGGGGGGCCAACGTCCTGACTTTC.

The gene calls are TRBV7-9 and TRBJ1-1, with D tentatively TRBD1 (6 bases). Between the trimmed V and J ends, which lost 5 bases and 7 bases, there was a span of 17 bases. CDR3 length equals 14 residues. Per the germline V gene, CDR1 is SEHNR and CDR2 is FQNEAQ (reference sequence). The CDR3 loop is CASSTRTVSGEAFF. CDR3 DNA sequence: TGTGCCAGCAGCACCCGGACAGTCTCAGGTGAAGCTTTCTTT.

V gene TRBV27 combines with J gene TRBJ2-1; 7 bases map to TRBD2. The length of the CDR3 is 15 residues. Trimming cost V 3 bases and J 4 bases; bases outside gene matches: 6. The V gene's germline CDR1 is MNHEY and CDR2 SMNVEV (reference sequence). The chain's CDR3 is CASSFLGLGYNEQFF. The CDR3 DNA is TGTGCCAGCAGTTTTCTCGGACTAGGTTACAATGAGCAGTTCTTC.

The chain recombines TRBV7-3 with TRBJ2-3, with 11 bases matching TRBD2. The ends lost 6 bases at V and 1 base at J; junction bases unmatched: 6. The CDR3 length is 16 residues. The germline CDR1 and CDR2 sequences are SGHTA and FQGTGA. The CDR3 region has the DNA TGTGCCAGCAGTGCCGGGACTAGCGGACGCACAGATACGCAGTATTTT. This translates into CASSAGTSGRTDTQYF.

CDR3 protein: CSVAKRGGDTGELFF. In DNA form, the CDR3 reads TGCAGCGTTGCAAAACGTGGGGGGGACACCGGGGAGCTGTTTTTT. V and J are TRBV29-1 and TRBJ2-2; TRBD2 agrees at 7 bases. From germline, CDR1 is SQVTM and CDR2 ANQGSEA. This CDR3 is built from 15 residues. Trimming cost V 4 bases and J 3 bases; bases outside gene matches: 8.

The V gene is TRBV30, the J gene TRBJ2-2, with a weak D call TRBD2 (7 bases). Trimming left V 8 bases short and J 2 bases short, with 15 bases between. Germline V lookup: CDR1 GTSNPN, CDR2 SVGIG (reference sequence). This CDR3 has 14 amino acids. CDR3 sequence: CARGAGVNTGELFF. CDR3 nucleotides: TGTGCCCGGGGGGCGGGAGTTAACACCGGGGAGCTGTTTTTT.

V and J are TRBV6-5 and TRBJ1-2; D is undetermined. Trimming left V 7 bases short and J 11 bases short, with 14 bases between. Looked up from germline, CDR1 is MNHEY and CDR2 is SVGAGI. The CDR3 covers 11 residues. The CDR3 DNA follows: TGTGCCAGCACCACGGGGATGGGTTACACCTTC. Translated, it gives CASTTGMGYTF.

This clone was counted a few times. V and J are TRBV7-2 and TRBJ2-1; no definite D call. The CDR3 covers 13 residues. Trimming cost V 0 bases and J 6 bases, with 6 bases left between them. Germline V CDR1 and CDR2: SGHTA, FQGNSA. As DNA, the CDR3 is TGTGCCAGCAGCTTAGCGGTGGTCAATGAGCAGTTCTTC. It codes for CASSLAVVNEQFF.